The entry that follows covers one TCR beta chain sequence. This CDR3 is 13 amino acids long. In germline, CDR1 is MDHEN, CDR2 SYDVKM. Trimming left V 5 bases short and J 8 bases short, with 12 bases between. Repertoires were generated with immunoSEQ multiplex PCR, while TCRdb's copy carries only in-frame clones and drops some. In the table there are some 180,000 clones, around four fifths of which are singletons. The data originate from a study of blood T cell repertoires in COVID-19. The receptor's source is a woman aged 35 to 49 with COVID-19, enrolled during active disease. Sequenced: peripheral blood. V is TRBV28 and J is TRBJ1-4; a weak D match, TRBD1 (5 bases). CDR3 coding DNA: TGTGCCAGCAGTCTGGACAAATTAGAAAAACTGTTTTTT. Translated: CASSLDKLEKLFF.